The sample holds many counts of the clone carrying this T cell receptor (beta chain). Its matching antigen is unknown. The sample is drawn from a study of neurological immune-mediated disorders. The CDR3 extends over 14 amino acids. From germline, CDR1 is DFQATT and CDR2 SNEGSKA (reference sequence). V dropped 6 bases and J dropped 5; count of bases not matched to a gene: 3. The making of cDNA relied on 5'RACE with 10-nucleotide random UMIs. TCRdb reprocessed the 5' RACE reads via MiXCR and lists one record per CDR3 protein. The sample shows approximately 41,000 distinct CDR3 sequences, roughly 14% of them seen only once. Broader study findings: Sharing of CDR3 amino acid sequences among expanded clones across subjects was absent, suggesting private repertoires in all groups.

The chain links TRBV20-1 to TRBJ2-1; 14 bases align to TRBD2. The source is a woman aged 60-75 years with HTLV-1-associated myelopathy (HAM/TSP). Sequenced input: CD4+ T cells from blood. CDR3 coding DNA: TGCAGTGCCATGACTAGCGGGGGGGACAATGAGCAGTTCTTC. It encodes CSAMTSGGDNEQFF.